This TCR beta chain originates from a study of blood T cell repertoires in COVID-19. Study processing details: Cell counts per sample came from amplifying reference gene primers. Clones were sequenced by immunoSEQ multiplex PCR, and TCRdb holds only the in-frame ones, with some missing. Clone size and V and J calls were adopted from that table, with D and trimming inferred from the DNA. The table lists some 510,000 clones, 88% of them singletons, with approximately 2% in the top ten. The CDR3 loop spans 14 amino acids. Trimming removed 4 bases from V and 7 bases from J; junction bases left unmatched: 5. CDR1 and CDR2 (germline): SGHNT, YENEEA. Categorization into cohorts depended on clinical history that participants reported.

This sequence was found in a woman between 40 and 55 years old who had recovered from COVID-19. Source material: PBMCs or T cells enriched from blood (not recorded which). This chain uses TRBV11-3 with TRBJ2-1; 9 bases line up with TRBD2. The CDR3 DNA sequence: TGTGCCAGCAGCTCCGGGACTAGCAGGAATGAGCAGTTCTTC. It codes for CASSSGTSRNEQFF.